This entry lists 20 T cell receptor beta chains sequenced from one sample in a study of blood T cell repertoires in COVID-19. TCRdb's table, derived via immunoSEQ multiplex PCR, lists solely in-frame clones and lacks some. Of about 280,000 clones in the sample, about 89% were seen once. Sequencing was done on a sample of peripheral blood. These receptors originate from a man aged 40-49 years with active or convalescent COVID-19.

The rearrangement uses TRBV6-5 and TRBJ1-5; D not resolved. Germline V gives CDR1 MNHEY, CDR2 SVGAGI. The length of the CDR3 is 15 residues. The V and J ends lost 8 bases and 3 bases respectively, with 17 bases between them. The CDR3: CASASERLINQPQHF. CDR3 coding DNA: TGTGCCAGCGCCTCGGAGCGGCTAATCAATCAGCCCCAGCATTTT.

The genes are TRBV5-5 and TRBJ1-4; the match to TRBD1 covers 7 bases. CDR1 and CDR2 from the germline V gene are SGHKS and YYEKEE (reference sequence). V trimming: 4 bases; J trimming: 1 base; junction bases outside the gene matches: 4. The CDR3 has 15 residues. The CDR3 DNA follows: TGTGCCAGCAGCCAGTACAGGGGAACTAATGAAAAACTGTTTTTT. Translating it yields CASSQYRGTNEKLFF.

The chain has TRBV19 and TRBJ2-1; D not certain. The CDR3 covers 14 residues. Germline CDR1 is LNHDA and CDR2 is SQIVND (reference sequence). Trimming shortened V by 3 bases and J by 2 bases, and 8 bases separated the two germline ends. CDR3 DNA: TGTGCCAGTAGTATTGGGCAGGCCTACAATGAGCAGTTCTTC. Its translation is CASSIGQAYNEQFF.

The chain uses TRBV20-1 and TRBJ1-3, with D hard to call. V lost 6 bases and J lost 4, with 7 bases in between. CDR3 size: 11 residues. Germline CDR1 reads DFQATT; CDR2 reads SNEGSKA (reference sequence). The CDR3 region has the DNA TGCAGTGCCCCCCTCGGAAACACCATATATTTT. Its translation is CSAPLGNTIYF.

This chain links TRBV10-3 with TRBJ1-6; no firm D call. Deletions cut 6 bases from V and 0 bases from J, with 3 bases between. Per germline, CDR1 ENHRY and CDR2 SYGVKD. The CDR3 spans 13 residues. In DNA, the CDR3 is TGTGCCATCAGGAGCTCCTATAATTCACCCCTCCACTTT. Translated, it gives CAIRSSYNSPLHF.

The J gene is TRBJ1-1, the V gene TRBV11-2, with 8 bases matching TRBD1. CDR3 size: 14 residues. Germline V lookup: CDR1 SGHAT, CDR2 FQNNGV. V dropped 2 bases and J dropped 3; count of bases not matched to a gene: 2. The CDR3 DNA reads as TGTGCCAGCAGCTTACAGGGGGCGGACACTGAAGCTTTCTTT. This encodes CASSLQGADTEAFF.

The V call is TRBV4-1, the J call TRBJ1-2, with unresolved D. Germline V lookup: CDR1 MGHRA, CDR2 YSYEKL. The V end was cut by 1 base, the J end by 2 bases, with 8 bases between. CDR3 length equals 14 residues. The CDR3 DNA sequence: TGCGCCAGCAGCCAAGTTACGGGGAACTATGGCTACACCTTC. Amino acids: CASSQVTGNYGYTF.

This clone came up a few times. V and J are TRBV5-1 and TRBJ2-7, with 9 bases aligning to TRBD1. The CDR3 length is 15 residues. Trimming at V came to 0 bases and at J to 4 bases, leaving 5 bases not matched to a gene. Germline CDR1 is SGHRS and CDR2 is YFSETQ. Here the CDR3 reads CASSLAGTGIYEQYF. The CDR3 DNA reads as TGCGCCAGCAGCTTGGCCGGGACAGGGATTTACGAGCAGTACTTC. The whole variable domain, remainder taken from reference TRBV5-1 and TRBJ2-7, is KAGVTQTPRYLIKTRGQQVTLSCSPISGHRSVSWYQQTPGQGLQFLFEYFSETQRNKGNFPGRFSGRQFSNSRSEMNVSTLELGDSALYLCASSLAGTGIYEQYFGPGTRLTVT.

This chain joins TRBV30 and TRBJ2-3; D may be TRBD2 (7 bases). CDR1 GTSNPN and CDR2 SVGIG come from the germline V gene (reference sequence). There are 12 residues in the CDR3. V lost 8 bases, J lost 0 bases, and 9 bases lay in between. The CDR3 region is CAGGGSTDTQYF. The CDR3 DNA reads TGTGCCGGGGGGGGCAGCACAGATACGCAGTATTTT.

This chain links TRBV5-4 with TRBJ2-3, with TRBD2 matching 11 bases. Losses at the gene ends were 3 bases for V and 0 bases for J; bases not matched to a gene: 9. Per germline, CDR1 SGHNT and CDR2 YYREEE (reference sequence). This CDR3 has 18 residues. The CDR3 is CASSSGLAVLGSTDTQYF. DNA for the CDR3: TGTGCCAGCAGCTCGGGACTAGCGGTCCTAGGTAGCACAGATACGCAGTATTTT.

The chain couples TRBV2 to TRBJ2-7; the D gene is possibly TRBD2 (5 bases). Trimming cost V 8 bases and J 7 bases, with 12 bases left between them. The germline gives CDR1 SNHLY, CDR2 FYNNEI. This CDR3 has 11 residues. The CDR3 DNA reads TGTGCCAGCGGCTTAGAGCGGGAGCAGTACTTC. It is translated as CASGLEREQYF. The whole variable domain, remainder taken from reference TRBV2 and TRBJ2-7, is EPEVTQTPSHQVTQMGQEVILRCVPISNHLYFYWYRQILGQKVEFLVSFYNNEISEKSEIFDDQFSVERPDGSNFTLKIRSTKLEDSAMYFCASGLEREQYFGPGTRLTVT.

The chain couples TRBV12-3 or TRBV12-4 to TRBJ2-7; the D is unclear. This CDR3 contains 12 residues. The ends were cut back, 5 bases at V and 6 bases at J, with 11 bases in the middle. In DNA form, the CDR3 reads TGTGCCAGCAGTCAAGACATTGGCGAGCAGTACTTC. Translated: CASSQDIGEQYF.

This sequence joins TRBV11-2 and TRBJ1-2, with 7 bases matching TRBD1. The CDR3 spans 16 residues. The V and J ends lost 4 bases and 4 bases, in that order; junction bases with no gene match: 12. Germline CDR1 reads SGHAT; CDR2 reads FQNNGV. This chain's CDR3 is CASSSPYRDRTYGYTF. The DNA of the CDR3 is TGTGCCAGCAGCTCCCCCTACCGGGACAGAACCTATGGCTACACCTTC.

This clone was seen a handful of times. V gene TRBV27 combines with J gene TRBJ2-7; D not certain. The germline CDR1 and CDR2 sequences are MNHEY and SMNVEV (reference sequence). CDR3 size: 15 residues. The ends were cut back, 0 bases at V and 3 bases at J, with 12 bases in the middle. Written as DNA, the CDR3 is TGTGCCAGCAGTTTATCGATTGGTTCCTACTACGAGCAGTACTTC. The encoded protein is CASSLSIGSYYEQYF.

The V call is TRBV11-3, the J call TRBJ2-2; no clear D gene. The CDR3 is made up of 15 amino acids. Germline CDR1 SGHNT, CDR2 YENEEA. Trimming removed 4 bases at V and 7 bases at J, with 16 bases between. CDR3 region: CASSSIPVSVGELFF. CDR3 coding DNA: TGTGCCAGCAGCTCGATCCCCGTCTCGGTCGGGGAGCTGTTTTTT.

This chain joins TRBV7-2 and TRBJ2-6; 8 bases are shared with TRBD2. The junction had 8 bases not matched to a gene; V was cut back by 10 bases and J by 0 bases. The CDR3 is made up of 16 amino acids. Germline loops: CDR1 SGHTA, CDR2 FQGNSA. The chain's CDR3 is CATLAGSYSGANVLTF. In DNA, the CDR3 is TGTGCCACCTTAGCGGGGAGTTACTCTGGGGCCAACGTCCTGACTTTC.

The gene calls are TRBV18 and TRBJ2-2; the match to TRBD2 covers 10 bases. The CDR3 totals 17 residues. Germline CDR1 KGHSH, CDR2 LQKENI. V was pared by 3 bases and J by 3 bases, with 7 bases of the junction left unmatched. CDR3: CASSPRGAGGDTGELFF. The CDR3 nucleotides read TGTGCCAGCTCACCCCGTGGAGCGGGAGGGGACACCGGGGAGCTGTTTTTT.

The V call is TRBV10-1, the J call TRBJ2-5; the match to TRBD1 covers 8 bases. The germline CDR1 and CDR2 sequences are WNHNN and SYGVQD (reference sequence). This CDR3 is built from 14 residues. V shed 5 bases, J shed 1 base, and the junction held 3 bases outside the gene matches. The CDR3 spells CASSYGQGQETQYF. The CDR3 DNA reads TGCGCCAGCAGTTATGGACAGGGCCAAGAGACCCAGTACTTC.

DNA for the CDR3: TGTGCCAGCAGTTTTAGGGTCCCCGGGACAGGGGGGATGTATGGCTACACCTTC. It specifies CASSFRVPGTGGMYGYTF. The V and J genes are TRBV28 and TRBJ1-2, with 11 positions matching TRBD1. Germline loops: CDR1 MDHEN, CDR2 SYDVKM. The CDR3 totals 18 residues. V lost 3 bases and J lost 5; bases outside the gene matches: 14.

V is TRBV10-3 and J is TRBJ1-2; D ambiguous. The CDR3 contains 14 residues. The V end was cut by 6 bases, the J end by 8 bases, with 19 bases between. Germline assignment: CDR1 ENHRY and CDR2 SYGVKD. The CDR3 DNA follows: TGTGCCATCAGACCCTCCGGGGAGCAAGAAGGCTACACCTTC. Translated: CAIRPSGEQEGYTF.